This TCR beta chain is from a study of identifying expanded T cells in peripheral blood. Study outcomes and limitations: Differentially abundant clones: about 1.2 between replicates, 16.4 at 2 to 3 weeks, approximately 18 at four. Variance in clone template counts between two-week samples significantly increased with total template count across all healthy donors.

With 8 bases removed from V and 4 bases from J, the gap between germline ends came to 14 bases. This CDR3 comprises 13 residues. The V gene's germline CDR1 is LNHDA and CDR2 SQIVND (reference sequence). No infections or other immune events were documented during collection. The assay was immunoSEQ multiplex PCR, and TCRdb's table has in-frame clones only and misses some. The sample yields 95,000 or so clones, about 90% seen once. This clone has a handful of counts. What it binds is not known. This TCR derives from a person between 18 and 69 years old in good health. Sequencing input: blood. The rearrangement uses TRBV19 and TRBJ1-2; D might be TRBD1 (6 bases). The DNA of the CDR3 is TGTGCCAGTCTTGGGCGACAGGTCTATGGCTACACCTTC. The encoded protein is CASLGRQVYGYTF.